Listed here is a single TCR beta chain. Its antigen remains undetermined. The record has no base qualities; no much larger clone is one base away. Receptor libraries were prepared by 5' RACE. TCRdb lists the instrument as Illumina HiSeq 2500. A second 7 to 11 cycle PCR used a sample-barcoded 5' primer and a J-beta primer mix. A unique molecular identifier was introduced onto each TCR beta cDNA molecule by a template-switch 5' adaptor carrying 12 random nucleotides. Each sample yielded at least 2.5 million CDR3-containing paired-end reads. All of the RNA was converted into first-strand cDNA using the Mint cDNA synthesis kit, with a TRBC-specific oligonucleotide serving as the primer. Following uracil-DNA glycosylase treatment, all cDNA underwent a first 18-cycle PCR with the universal primers M1SS and BC2_uni_R. On the study's bioinformatics: For normalization, 1 million high-quality reads, each with a distinct molecular identifier, were randomly selected from each sample. Reads with shared molecular identifiers were discarded instead of being binned into consensus sequences. MiTCR, with a Q25 quality threshold and the strictest error-elimination algorithm, was used for CDR3 identification, clonotype clustering and error correction. A nonparametric unseen species model with Euler transformation was used to estimate lower-bound total TCR beta diversity. TCRdb passed the public sequencing reads through fastp at Q25 and MiXCR, retaining productive beta sequences. CDR3 protein sequences are deduplicated, and each keeps its most common genes and DNA. The V and J calls shown here were made by TCRdb, not taken from the authors' results. The sample table shows 1,300,000 or so distinct CDR3 sequences, and around 59% are seen once. 6.5% to 8.5% of the sample rests with the top ten.

This record comes from a study of blood T cells in healthy people across ages (dated by TCRdb to about 2015). Looking at the study overall: In model experiments, template switching captured about one uniquely barcoded TCR beta cDNA molecule for every two T cells. To track age-related changes in TCR beta repertoire diversity, the study relied on deep sequencing normalized with unique cDNA molecular identifiers. Donors were grouped into four age groups: young (average approximately 15 years), middle-aged (under 40), aged (62) and long-lived (approximately 78). To avoid experimental bias, donors of different ages were randomly spread across the sequencing lanes. Two additional independent replicas of 1 million unique cDNA reads from the same blood draw were analyzed for two donors (one aged 18 to 30 and one aged 80 or older). Overall study results and their limits: Since profiling was done on bulk unsorted PBMCs, naive and antigen-experienced compartments could not be conclusively compared. Observed TCR beta diversity correlated strongly with the percentage of naive T cells measured by flow cytometry. Estimates of total diversity based on one million sequenced T cells were considered lower bounds and underestimates. Observed TCR beta diversity per million T cells fell roughly linearly with age, and a significant reduction was already apparent by age roughly 40. Compared with the aged group, the long-lived group had more naive CD4+ T cells, fewer expanded clones and increased TCR diversity, a pattern suggesting age selection. Because the CMV infection status of the donors was unknown, age-related changes in expanded clonotypes may potentially have been confounded.

The CDR3 covers 14 residues, taking in both the cysteine and the phenylalanine. Of the read, only the CDR3 DNA is kept; its 42 bases are in frame from base 1. CDR1 is given as MGHRA and CDR2 as YSYEKL, both from the germline V gene. At the junction V is shortened by 2 bases and J by 4 bases, with 11 bases in between. Systemically healthy Caucasian individuals from Russia, 35 to 50 in total and aged roughly 6 to 100 years, were included as donors. Each donor gave 8 to 10 milliliters of peripheral blood, drawn into EDTA-treated Vacutainer tubes. Ficoll-Paque density-gradient centrifugation was used to isolate PBMCs, with at least 6.5 million per sample. Trizol reagent was used to extract total RNA from PBMCs, with at least 5.5 micrograms per sample. For every donor, an aliquot of PBMCs went through flow cytometry to measure the percentages of naive CD45RAhigh/CD27high T cells.

The specimen was blood. The sequence joins TRBV4-1 to TRBJ1-1; the D gene remains uncertain. This clonotype originated in a man between 18 and 35 years old in good health. CDR3 sequence: CASSQPTEPTEAFF. The nucleotides are TGCGCCAGCAGCCAACCAACGGAACCCACTGAAGCTTTCTTT.